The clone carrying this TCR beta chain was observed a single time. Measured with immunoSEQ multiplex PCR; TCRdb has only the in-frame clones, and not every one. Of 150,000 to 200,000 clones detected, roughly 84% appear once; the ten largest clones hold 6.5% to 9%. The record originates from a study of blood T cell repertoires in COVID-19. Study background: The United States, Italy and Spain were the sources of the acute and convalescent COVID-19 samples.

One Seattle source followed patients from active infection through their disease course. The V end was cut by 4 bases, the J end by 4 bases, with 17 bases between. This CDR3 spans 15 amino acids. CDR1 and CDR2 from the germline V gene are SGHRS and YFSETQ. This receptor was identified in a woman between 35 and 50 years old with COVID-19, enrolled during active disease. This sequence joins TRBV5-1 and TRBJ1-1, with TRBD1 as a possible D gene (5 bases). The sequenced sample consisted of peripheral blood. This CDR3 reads CASSPPGGPGTEAFF. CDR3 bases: TGCGCCAGCAGCCCTCCGGGGGGACCGGGCACTGAAGCTTTCTTT. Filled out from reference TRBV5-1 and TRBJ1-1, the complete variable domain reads KAGVTQTPRYLIKTRGQQVTLSCSPISGHRSVSWYQQTPGQGLQFLFEYFSETQRNKGNFPGRFSGRQFSNSRSEMNVSTLELGDSALYLCASSPPGGPGTEAFFGQGTRLTVV.